Presented here are 16 T cell receptor beta chains from one specimen sequenced in a study of blood T cell repertoires in COVID-19. Sequencing used immunoSEQ multiplex PCR; TCRdb keeps in-frame clones, though not all of them. This table holds fewer than 500,000 clones, roughly four fifths found once. The sample comprised peripheral blood. The receptors were gathered from a human donor with acute or convalescent COVID-19. The donor label of this sample is uncertain.

The rearrangement joins TRBV28 to TRBJ2-7, with D maybe TRBD2 (6 bases). Germline V gene sequence: CDR1 MDHEN, CDR2 SYDVKM. The CDR3 is 14 amino acids. In DNA form, the CDR3 reads TGTGCTACCAGGGTAGCGGACGCCTCCTACGAGCAGTACTTC. This codes for CATRVADASYEQYF.

Written as DNA, the CDR3 is TGCGCCAGCAGCTTGGCGACTAGCGGGAGGAACCGGCCAGAGACCCAGTACTTC. Protein: CASSLATSGRNRPETQYF. V usage is TRBV5-1 and J usage is TRBJ2-5; 13 nucleotides line up with TRBD2. Trimming removed 0 bases from V and 4 bases from J; junction bases left unmatched: 9. Looked up from germline, CDR1 is SGHRS and CDR2 is YFSETQ. The CDR3 spans 18 residues.

The V gene is TRBV4-2, the J gene TRBJ1-4; 9 nucleotides match TRBD1. The germline V gene has CDR1 LGHNA and CDR2 YNFKEQ. The CDR3 sequence is 20 residues long. J lost 0 bases, V lost 0 bases, and 11 bases had no gene match. The CDR3 reads CASSQEGLTGGPATNEKLFF. The CDR3 DNA follows: TGTGCCAGCAGCCAAGAAGGCCTCACAGGGGGCCCGGCAACTAATGAAAAACTGTTTTTT.

The rearrangement joins TRBV14 to TRBJ2-3; 12 bases line up with TRBD2. Germline V gene data show CDR1 as SGHDN and CDR2 as FVKESK. Trimming cost V 2 bases and J 1 base; bases outside gene matches: 7. The CDR3 is made up of 18 amino acids. The DNA of the CDR3 is TGTGCCAGCAGCCAAAGCCTCTGGACTAGCGGGGGCACAGATACGCAGTATTTT. It codes for CASSQSLWTSGGTDTQYF.

V usage is TRBV19 and J usage is TRBJ2-7; D perhaps matches TRBD1 (6 bases). Germline CDR1 and CDR2: LNHDA and SQIVND (reference sequence). Trimming removed 5 bases from V and 4 bases from J, with 12 bases in between. There are 13 residues in the CDR3. The CDR3 DNA is TGTGCCAGTAGTCCTCAGGACAGATACGAGCAGTACTTC. Its protein product is CASSPQDRYEQYF.

In its sample, this clone was seen once. This chain joins TRBV23-1 and TRBJ1-2; D ambiguous. TRBV23-1 is given ORF status, its function remaining uncertain. Trimming took 6 bases from V and 4 from J, leaving 12 bases between them. The CDR3 spans 13 residues. CDR3 in DNA: TGCGCCAGCAGCTATATTTCTCTCTATGGCTACACCTTC. Protein sequence: CASSYISLYGYTF.

The rearrangement joins TRBV12-3 or TRBV12-4 to TRBJ1-5, with D perhaps matching TRBD1 (5 bases). V shed 8 bases and J shed 4 bases, with 12 bases lying between them. CDR3 size: 13 residues. DNA for the CDR3: TGTGCCAGCGCTGGGGGGGGGAATCAGCCCCAGCATTTT. Residues: CASAGGGNQPQHF.

This rearrangement joins TRBV2 to TRBJ1-4; TRBD1 might be the D (6 bases). The CDR3 has 13 residues. Trimming stripped 1 base from V and 7 bases from J, with 7 bases between. The germline CDR1 and CDR2 sequences are SNHLY and FYNNEI. The DNA for the CDR3 is TGTGCCAGCAGTGAAGACAGGGTTGAAAAACTGTTTTTT. As protein: CASSEDRVEKLFF.

The rearrangement joins TRBV19 to TRBJ2-1; the D gene is possibly TRBD1 (6 bases). V was trimmed by 5 bases and J by 14 bases, leaving 22 bases between them. The germline V gene has CDR1 LNHDA and CDR2 SQIVND (reference sequence). The CDR3 spans 14 residues. CDR3 nucleotides: TGTGCCAGTAGTGCCGCAGGGGATGTATTTGGTGAGTTCTTC. Translation gives CASSAAGDVFGEFF.

The rearrangement links TRBV3-1 (or the pseudogene TRBV3-2) to TRBJ2-3, with D perhaps matching TRBD1 (5 bases). The CDR3 loop spans 14 amino acids. CDR1 LGHDT and CDR2 YNNKEL come from the germline V gene (reference sequence). V was cut by 3 bases and J by 1 base, with 8 bases left in between. The CDR3 loop reads CASSHRARTDTQYF. The CDR3 coding sequence is TGTGCCAGCAGCCACAGGGCCCGCACAGATACGCAGTATTTT.

V usage is TRBV30 and J usage is TRBJ2-3; 7 bases agree with TRBD1. Germline CDR1 reads GTSNPN; CDR2 reads SVGIG (reference sequence). This CDR3 is built from 15 residues. The V gene end was trimmed by 2 bases and the J gene end by 3 bases; junction bases not matched to a gene: 8. The CDR3 sequence is CAWSTGQTETDTQYF. In DNA, the CDR3 is TGTGCCTGGAGTACGGGACAGACAGAGACAGATACGCAGTATTTT.

V usage is TRBV7-8 and J usage is TRBJ2-1; the match to TRBD2 covers 9 bases. V was clipped by 5 bases and J by 0 bases; unmatched bases: 2. The germline V gene encodes CDR1 SGHVS and CDR2 FQNEAQ. The CDR3 is made up of 15 amino acids. The CDR3 spells CASSISGSSYNEQFF. The CDR3 nucleotides read TGTGCCAGCAGCATTAGCGGGAGCTCCTACAATGAGCAGTTCTTC.

V gene TRBV19 combines with J gene TRBJ1-5, with 10 bases aligning to TRBD1. The V and J ends lost 4 bases and 5 bases, in that order; junction bases with no gene match: 11. Per germline, CDR1 LNHDA and CDR2 SQIVND (reference sequence). The CDR3 is made up of 17 amino acids. The CDR3 spells CASSTPPGQGWDQPQHF. The CDR3 DNA reads as TGTGCCAGTAGTACGCCCCCGGGACAGGGGTGGGATCAGCCCCAGCATTTT.

The chain uses TRBV1 and TRBJ2-3; the tabulated D call, TRBD2, remains unverified against the DNA. TRBV1 is reported as a pseudogene. The CDR3 is made up of 20 amino acids. As DNA, the CDR3 is TGCACCAGCAGCCAAGATCGGCGCGTAAGGCGGGGGGGCCGGACAGATACGCAGTATTTT. As protein: CTSSQDRRVRRGGRTDTQYF.

This clone was picked up one time. The chain is built from TRBV2 and TRBJ2-7; 10 bases align to TRBD1. Germline loops: CDR1 SNHLY, CDR2 FYNNEI. CDR3 size: 13 residues. V lost 6 bases and J lost 8; bases outside the gene matches: 7. The DNA for the CDR3 is TGTGCCAGCAGCCCGGGACAGGGGCTCAAGCAGTACTTC. Amino acid sequence: CASSPGQGLKQYF.

V usage is TRBV7-2 and J usage is TRBJ2-3, with 11 nucleotides matching TRBD2. Germline V lookup: CDR1 SGHTA, CDR2 FQGNSA. The V and J ends lost 5 bases and 4 bases, in that order; junction bases with no gene match: 14. This CDR3 has 18 amino acids. The CDR3 spells CASSPSGLAGGGPDTQYF. CDR3 nucleotide sequence: TGTGCCAGCAGCCCCAGCGGTCTAGCGGGAGGCGGGCCAGATACGCAGTATTTT. Filled out from reference TRBV7-2 and TRBJ2-3, the complete variable domain reads GAGVSQSPSNKVTEKGKDVELRCDPISGHTALYWYRQSLGQGLEFLIYFQGNSAPDKSGLPSDRFSAERTGGSVSTLTIQRTQQEDSAVYLCASSPSGLAGGGPDTQYFGPGTRLTVL.